Below, 16 T cell receptor beta chains from the same sample are listed, as sequenced in a study of T cells in Graves' hyperthyroidism and ophthalmopathy. There were TCR beta CDR3 regions amplified from RNA transcripts. The TCR CDR3 first-round RT-PCR relied on the HTBI primer set. TCRdb independently ran MiXCR on the multiplex PCR reads; one entry per CDR3 protein. The sample has about 260,000 distinct CDR3 sequences; roughly 22% are singletons. The sequenced sample was blood. Receptor source: a man aged 25 to 45 with Graves' ophthalmopathy.

This clonotype was picked up many times. The V and J genes are TRBV28 and TRBJ1-1; 11 bases align to TRBD1. Germline V gene sequence: CDR1 MDHEN, CDR2 SYDVKM. Trimming cost V 0 bases and J 10 bases; bases outside gene matches: 1. The CDR3 length is 13 residues. The CDR3 spells CASSLWGTGGAFF. DNA of the CDR3: TGTGCCAGCAGTTTATGGGGGACAGGGGGAGCTTTCTTT.

The chain has TRBV5-8 and TRBJ2-3; TRBD2 matches at 12 bases. The CDR3 loop spans 15 amino acids. Germline V gene sequence: CDR1 SGHTS, CDR2 YDEGEE. V trimming: 4 bases; J trimming: 7 bases; junction bases outside the gene matches: 7. The CDR3, as DNA: TGTGCCAGCAGCCGCAGGACTAGCGGGACCAATACGCAGTATTTT. Amino acid sequence: CASSRRTSGTNTQYF. The full variable domain, with the rest looked up from reference TRBV5-8 and TRBJ2-3, is EAGVTQSPTHLIKTRGQQATLRCSPISGHTSVYWYQQALGLGLQFLLWYDEGEERNRGNFPPRFSGRQFPNYSSELNVNALELEDSALYLCASSRRTSGTNTQYFGPGTRLTVL.

CDR3 nucleotides: TGTGCCAGCAGCCCACAGACCGGGGCGGTGAACACTGAAGCTTTCTTT. Protein product: CASSPQTGAVNTEAFF. This chain connects TRBV7-9 to TRBJ1-1, with D possibly TRBD1 on 5 matching bases. The CDR3 covers 16 residues. From germline, CDR1 is SEHNR and CDR2 FQNEAQ (reference sequence). Trimming removed 5 bases at V and 0 bases at J, with 16 bases between.

This clonotype was recorded at least ten times. The gene calls are TRBV30 and TRBJ2-1, with 10 bases matching TRBD2. Germline-derived CDR1 and CDR2 are GTSNPN and SVGIG (reference sequence). The CDR3 is 15 residues long. Trimming cost V 0 bases and J 10 bases; bases outside gene matches: 9. CDR3 loop: CAWSVGGSGRWEQFF. In nucleotides, the CDR3 is TGTGCCTGGAGTGTAGGGGGTAGCGGGAGGTGGGAGCAGTTCTTC.

The sample holds a few counts of this clonotype. The chain links TRBV24-1 to TRBJ2-1, with 13 bases aligning to TRBD2. Per germline, CDR1 KGHDR and CDR2 SFDVKD. The V gene end was trimmed by 3 bases and the J gene end by 8 bases; junction bases not matched to a gene: 12. The CDR3 loop spans 18 amino acids. As DNA, the CDR3 is TGTGCCACCAGTGATCCAGCAACTAGCGGGAGGGCCATGGATGAGCAGTTCTTC. Its protein product is CATSDPATSGRAMDEQFF.

This clonotype appeared a few times. This chain connects TRBV3-1 to TRBJ2-1, with 9 bases lining up with TRBD2. V gave up 2 bases and J gave up 1 base; unmatched junction bases: 9. The CDR3 is 18 residues long. Germline loops: CDR1 LGHDT, CDR2 YNNKEL (reference sequence). DNA for the CDR3: TGTGCCAGCAGCCAACCAATCTCGAGCGGGAGGTCCTACAATGAGCAGTTCTTC. Translation gives CASSQPISSGRSYNEQFF.

In regard to this clonotype: This may come from a read error, since a much larger clone is one base off. The genes are TRBV5-1 and TRBJ2-4, with 10 bases lining up with TRBD1. The CDR3 covers 13 residues. Germline assignment: CDR1 SGHRS and CDR2 YFSETQ. CDR3 region: CVSSPGTGDIQYF. CDR3 bases: TGCGTCAGCAGCCCCGGGACAGGGGACATTCAGTACTTC.

The chain carries TRBV7-9 and TRBJ2-3, with 8 bases identical to TRBD1. The CDR3 is 14 residues long. The trim removed 2 bases at V and 10 bases at J, leaving 8 bases unmatched. Germline-derived CDR1 and CDR2 are SEHNR and FQNEAQ (reference sequence). The CDR3 coding sequence is TGTGCCAGCAGCTTAAGCCAGACAGGGGATTCGCAGTATTTT. This gives the protein CASSLSQTGDSQYF. The variable domain in full, completed from reference TRBV7-9 and TRBJ2-3, reads DTGVSQNPRHKITKRGQNVTFRCDPISEHNRLYWYRQTLGQGPEFLTYFQNEAQLEKSRLLSDRFSAERPKGSFSTLEIQRTEQGDSAMYLCASSLSQTGDSQYFGPGTRLTVL.

The V call is TRBV11-2, the J call TRBJ2-4; D is possibly TRBD1 (6 bases). In germline, CDR1 is SGHAT, CDR2 FQNNGV. Between the trimmed V and J ends, which lost 1 base and 0 bases, there was a span of 13 bases. The CDR3 sequence is 17 residues long. The CDR3 reads CASSLVPGQLAKNIQYF. The DNA for the CDR3 is TGTGCCAGCAGCTTAGTTCCGGGACAACTAGCCAAAAACATTCAGTACTTC.

The gene calls are TRBV5-1 and TRBJ2-1; 8 nucleotides line up with TRBD2. CDR1 and CDR2 (germline): SGHRS, YFSETQ. The length of the CDR3 is 14 residues. The trim removed 6 bases at V and 5 bases at J, leaving 7 bases unmatched. Written as DNA, the CDR3 is TGCGCCAGCATGTCCGGGGGGGCGAACAATGAGCAGTTCTTC. Its translation is CASMSGGANNEQFF.

With respect to this clonotype: No conserved phenylalanine or tryptophan ends this CDR3, so it is likely a read error. The rearrangement uses TRBV9 and TRBJ2-2; 8 bases align to TRBD2. Per the germline V gene, CDR1 is SGDLS and CDR2 is YYNGEE. CDR3 length: 15 residues. The trim removed 0 bases at V and 6 bases at J, leaving 4 bases unmatched. The CDR3 bases are TGTGCCAGCAGCGTAGAGAAAGCGGGAGCCGGGGAGCTGTTTCTT. Amino acids: CASSVEKAGAGELFL.

The rearrangement uses TRBV16 and TRBJ2-1; 10 positions match TRBD2. Germline lookup yields CDR1 KGHSY and CDR2 FQNENV. Trimming at V came to 7 bases and at J to 5 bases, leaving 8 bases not matched to a gene. The CDR3 contains 15 residues. Here the CDR3 reads CASTPAGGRDNEQFF. In nucleotides, the CDR3 is TGTGCCAGCACCCCAGCGGGAGGGAGGGACAATGAGCAGTTCTTC.

This clonotype was observed many times. The rearrangement joins TRBV28 to TRBJ2-1, with a possible D match to TRBD2 (6 bases). Deletions cut 3 bases from V and 0 bases from J, with 9 bases between. The germline V gene has CDR1 MDHEN and CDR2 SYDVKM. CDR3 length: 15 amino acids. As DNA, the CDR3 is TGTGCCAGCAGTTTTGGCGGGACCTCCTACAATGAGCAGTTCTTC. Residues: CASSFGGTSYNEQFF.

This clonotype was detected ten times or more. The chain carries TRBV27 and TRBJ2-7; TRBD1 agrees at 7 bases. Germline lookup yields CDR1 MNHEY and CDR2 SMNVEV (reference sequence). This CDR3 has 15 residues. After removal of 0 bases from V and 9 bases from J, the junction contained 11 bases not matched to a gene. The DNA for the CDR3 is TGTGCCAGCAGTTTATCAGGGACAGCTCCTCTTGGGCAGTACTTC. Encoded protein: CASSLSGTAPLGQYF.

This clonotype was detected a few times. This sequence joins TRBV29-1 and TRBJ2-3; D perhaps matches TRBD1 (5 bases). V dropped 6 bases and J dropped 2 bases, with 12 bases sitting between them. Germline CDR1 reads SQVTM; CDR2 reads ANQGSEA. The CDR3 loop spans 13 amino acids. CDR3 loop: CSVGPDTTDTQYF. The CDR3 nucleotides read TGCAGCGTGGGGCCGGACACCACAGATACGCAGTATTTT.

This clonotype was recorded many times. The rearrangement links TRBV5-8 to TRBJ1-1, with TRBD1 identical over 8 bases. The CDR3 is 14 amino acids. The V segment lost 4 bases and the J segment 8 bases; nucleotides outside the gene matches: 10. CDR1 is SGHTS and CDR2 is YDEGEE in the germline V gene. In nucleotides, the CDR3 is TGTGCCAGCAGCACGACCAGGACAGGGTTGGAAGCTTTCTTT. Encoded protein: CASSTTRTGLEAFF. Complete variable domain (other parts from reference TRBV5-8 and TRBJ1-1): EAGVTQSPTHLIKTRGQQATLRCSPISGHTSVYWYQQALGLGLQFLLWYDEGEERNRGNFPPRFSGRQFPNYSSELNVNALELEDSALYLCASSTTRTGLEAFFGQGTRLTVV.